The T cell receptor (beta chain) described here comes from a study of a mutant IDH1 vaccine in newly diagnosed glioma. The overall study: During weeks 1, 3, 5, 7, 11, 15, 19 and 23, patients received eight vaccinations. Patients were started on vaccination 4-6 weeks after radiotherapy alone, or with temozolomide cycles. Patients arrived already treated with radiotherapy, temozolomide, or both, most having had both.

TCRdb's copy holds only in-frame clones and misses some; the assay was immunoSEQ multiplex PCR. The sample carries tens of thousands of clones, approximately 86% recorded once. The CDR3 has 14 residues. V shed 5 bases and J 4 bases; nucleotides not matched to a gene: 6. Germline V gene sequence: CDR1 SEHNR, CDR2 FQNEAQ (reference sequence). Concerning this clone: Antigen unknown.

Described time point: week 5, during vaccination. Each dose of the vaccine consisted of 300 ug of mutant IDH1 20-mer peptide, with topical imiquimod. The chain couples TRBV7-9 to TRBJ1-2; 8 nucleotides match TRBD1. This TCR came from a woman in her thirties or forties with glioma. Some clones in this sample may be carry-over from other donors' samples. Sequenced here: peripheral blood mononuclear cells (PBMCs), sampled from a glioma patient whose treatment included an IDH1 peptide vaccine. The DNA of the CDR3 is TGTGCCAGCAGCCGGACAGGGTTTGTCTATGGCTACACCTTC. This translates into CASSRTGFVYGYTF.